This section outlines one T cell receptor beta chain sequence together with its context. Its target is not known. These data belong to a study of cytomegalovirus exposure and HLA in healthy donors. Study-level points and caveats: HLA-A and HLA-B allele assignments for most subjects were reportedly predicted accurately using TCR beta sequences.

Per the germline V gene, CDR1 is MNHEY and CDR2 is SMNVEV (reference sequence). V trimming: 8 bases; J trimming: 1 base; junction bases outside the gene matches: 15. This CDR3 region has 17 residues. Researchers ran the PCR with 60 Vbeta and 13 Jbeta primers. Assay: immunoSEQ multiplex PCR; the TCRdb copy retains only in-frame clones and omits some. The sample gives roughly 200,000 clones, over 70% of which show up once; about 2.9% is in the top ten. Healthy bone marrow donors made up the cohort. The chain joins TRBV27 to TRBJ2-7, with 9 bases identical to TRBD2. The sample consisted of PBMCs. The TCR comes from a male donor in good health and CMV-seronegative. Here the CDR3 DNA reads TGTGCCAGCGTTAAGGTCGGCGCGGGAGGGCCGTCCTACGAGCAGTACTTC. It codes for CASVKVGAGGPSYEQYF.